What follows describes a single TCR beta chain. The antigen is unknown. The CDR3 consists of 16 residues. V lost 3 bases, J lost 0 bases, and 11 bases lay in between. Germline CDR1 and CDR2: SGHAT and FQNNGV. Each CDR3 protein gets one entry after TCRdb re-called the RT-PCR reads with MiXCR. Seen here are about 700,000 distinct CDR3 sequences, around 14% observed once, and the top ten hold 5.5% to 8%. The entry originates in a study of response to subunit inactivated influenza vaccine. Study-wide results and limits: Seasonal influenza vaccination, on each occasion, was suggested by the authors to recruit few new T cells.

V usage is TRBV11-2 and J usage is TRBJ2-2; D not resolved. This TCR was sampled from a man aged 50-60 years who received an inactivated influenza vaccine. The starting material was PBMCs from blood, obtained roughly 2 weeks before vaccination. CDR3 sequence reads: CASSLKIVANTGELFF. In nucleotides, the CDR3 is TGTGCCAGCAGCTTGAAAATCGTCGCGAACACCGGGGAGCTGTTTTTT.